Only one count was recorded for the clone carrying this T cell receptor (beta chain). Its antigen is as yet unknown. With 6 bases removed from V and 0 bases from J, the gap between germline ends came to 18 bases. This CDR3 has 18 residues. Noted treatment: approximately nine-day PBMC culture with coronavirus spike peptide pools or control peptides (ViraFEST assay). This sample was taken from a study of vaccination and CD4 T cells after COVID-19. The Oncomine TCR Beta short-read assay was applied to DNA of cultured CD4+ T cells. TCRdb independently ran MiXCR on the PCR reads; one entry per CDR3 protein. In the table there are about 27,000 distinct CDR3 sequences, approximately 60% of which are singletons.

The TCR sequence derives from a human donor who received a COVID-19 vaccine. Material: CD4+ T cells from blood, cultured in vitro, obtained after SARS-CoV-2 vaccination. The rearrangement uses TRBV12-3 or TRBV12-4 and TRBJ1-6; maybe TRBD1 (5 bases). The CDR3 here is CASSGTGTGSSYNSPLHF. As DNA, the CDR3 is TGTGCCAGCAGCGGAACCGGGACTGGTAGCTCCTATAATTCACCCCTCCACTTT.